This T cell receptor (beta chain) came from a study of shared clonotypes between healthy human individuals. Study results and caveats: Rarefaction gave evidence that sorted-subset sequencing remained incomplete despite large depth. Shared clonotypes: about 4.6% naive CD4, under 4% naive CD8, over 2% memory CD4, 0.4% to 0.5% memory CD8.

At the deep level, the assay was run. Under the authors' procedure: ImmunoSEQ sequences covered only the junction and lacked quality scores; filtering therefore differed. Generated by immunoSEQ multiplex PCR, the TCRdb table keeps only in-frame clones and is missing some. V and J calls and clone size follow that table, whereas D and trimming were derived from the DNA. This table holds around 1.1 million clones, approximately 78% found once. This clone has a single count. Its antigen is unknown. The sample taken for sequencing was memory CD4+ T cells from PBMCs. Subset reported: CD45RA-negative fraction. The sequence came from a man younger than 35 in good health. Some clones in this sample may be carry-over from other donors' samples.

In DNA form, the CDR3 reads TGTGCCAGCAGTGAAGAAGGGGGGTTGTGGAATGAGCAGTTCTTC. As protein: CASSEEGGLWNEQFF. J is TRBJ2-1 and V is TRBV6-1; D possibly matches TRBD1 or TRBD2 (6 bases each). The CDR3 consists of 15 residues. In germline, CDR1 is MNHNS, CDR2 SASEGT. The germline V and J ends were trimmed by 1 base and 7 bases, with 14 bases remaining between them.